What follows is one T cell receptor (beta chain) and its context. The antigen remains unidentified. One end of the junction does not line up with germline, which may come from a read error. Genomic DNA, the template, was used for profiling of the TCR beta VDJ and CDR3. TCRdb re-derived calls from the reads in MiXCR, one entry per CDR3 protein. The sample carries 260,000 or so distinct CDR3 sequences, 70% to 85% recorded once. The data are from a study of CD8+CD57+ T cells in acquired aplastic anemia. Across the whole study: Around 3.5 ug was the average amount of DNA from sorted CD4+ and CD8+ cells. Study-wide results and caveats: Patients and controls shared nearly 30 CD8+ CDR3 sequences, which appeared highly expressed in patients and within their immunodominant clones.

For sequencing, patients were chosen who had shown expansion of CD8+CD57+ cells by flow cytometry. With no exception, the patients had severe acquired aplastic anemia. No patient had been given any therapy when blood was sampled. CDR3 length: 15 amino acids. CDR1 and CDR2 from the germline V gene are SGHAT and FQNNGV. The chain uses TRBV11-2 and TRBJ2-5; the D call may be TRBD1 or TRBD2 (5 bases each). Specimen: sorted CD4+, CD8+, or CD8+CD57+ T cells (not recorded which) from PBMCs. This receptor was identified in a human donor with aplastic anemia. CDR3 in DNA: TGTGCCAGCAGCCGGGGACGGAGCCTCCAAGAGACCCAGTGCTTC. Translation: CASSRGRSLQETQCF.